This TCR beta chain was retrieved from a study of STAT3 mutations in large granular lymphocyte leukemia (dated by TCRdb to the late 2010s). For the wider study: About half of the T-LGLL patients who underwent longitudinal sequencing carried canonical activating STAT3 mutations. Patients were sequenced at 4 time points on average, with the number of samplings per patient ranging from 2 to 8. One or more immunosuppressive therapy regimens were given to more than half of T-LGLL patients, and hematologic response was seen in under 50% of the treated patients. To reconstruct clonal hierarchy and dynamics, serial deep sequencing of TCRbeta CDR3 and STAT3 was performed in patients with T-cell large granular lymphocyte leukemia. A couple of patients with natural killer LGL leukemia were also sequenced longitudinally as controls within the study. From an initial cohort of 200 to 250 LGL patients, eighteen representative T-LGLL cases were selected for longitudinal TCRbeta and STAT3 sequencing.

TCRbeta libraries were sequenced on an Illumina MiSeq, and an average of around 41,000 productive templates per sample was obtained. Using multiplex PCR amplification, the immunoSEQ assay generated the TCRbeta CDR3 libraries. Per the source publication's procedure: Repertoire diversity was calculated as previously defined, with values near 0 taken to indicate extremely monoclonal samples. Imported from immuneACCESS, the table was reduced by TCRdb to in-frame sequences with V and J called. These copies leave out some clones; in studies compared against another copy, an unresolved V gene accounts for under half, and the cause of the remainder is not known. V, J and clone size reflect that table, while D and trimming were determined from the DNA. For this sample there are about 15,000 clones; roughly 91% appear just once. The ten largest clones represent approximately 8% of the sample. The CDR3 runs 13 residues from the cysteine to the phenylalanine. CDR3 DNA only is kept here, 39 bases in frame from base 1. Looking up the germline V gene (reference sequence) yields CDR1 MNHEY and CDR2 SMNVEV. V is pared back by 3 bases and J by 1 base, with 7 bases lying between the germline termini.

The same DNA, extracted from blood mononuclear cells, served for both TCR sequencing and STAT3 sequencing. Note on this clone: This receptor's antigen is unknown. Per-base qualities were not stored, and no clone one base away is much larger.

The study at large found these results: At least one immunodominant TCRbeta clonotype was identified in every T-LGLL patient, and multiple immunodominant subclonotypes were identified in about half of the T-LGLL patients. Because no samples were available when a clone first appeared, clonal expansion had to be inferred from samplings taken at other points. Linking therapy response to changes in TCR clonal burden was complicated by variable intervals between samplings and by differing treatment regimens. Since codominant clonotypes persisted in some patients, a small but highly pathogenic clone may have gone undetected. In about 30% of the 18 patients, TCR clonotype switching occurred after therapy, and every newly emerging clone was STAT3 wild type. The burden of the dominant TCR clone was higher than the STAT3 mutant burden in several patients, which suggests that the STAT3 mutation arose secondarily inside a clone that had already expanded.

Sequenced input: peripheral blood mononuclear cells. The V and J segments used are TRBV27 and TRBJ2-7; the D gene lacks a confident call. The source of this sequence is a woman between 45 and 65 years old with T-cell large granular lymphocyte leukemia. Some clones in this sample may be carry-over from other donors' samples. The age is the age at diagnosis. The CDR3 has the sequence CASSFLGSYEQYF. The bases are TGTGCCAGCAGTTTCTTAGGGTCCTACGAGCAGTACTTC.